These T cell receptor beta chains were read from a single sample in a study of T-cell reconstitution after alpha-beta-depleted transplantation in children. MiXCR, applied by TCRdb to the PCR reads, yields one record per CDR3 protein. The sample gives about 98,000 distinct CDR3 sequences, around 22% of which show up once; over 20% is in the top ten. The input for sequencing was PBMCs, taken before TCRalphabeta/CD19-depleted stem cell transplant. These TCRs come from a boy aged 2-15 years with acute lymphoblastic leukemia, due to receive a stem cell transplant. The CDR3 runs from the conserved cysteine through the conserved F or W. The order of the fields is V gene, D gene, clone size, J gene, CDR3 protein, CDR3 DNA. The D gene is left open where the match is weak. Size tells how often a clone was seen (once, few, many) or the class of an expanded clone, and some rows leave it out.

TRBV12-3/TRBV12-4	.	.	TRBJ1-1	CASSLHDAAFF	TGTGCCAGCAGTTTACACGACGCGGCTTTCTTT
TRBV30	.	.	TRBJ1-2	CAWSPSTAAYGYTF	TGTGCCTGGAGTCCCTCCACAGCAGCATATGGCTACACCTTC
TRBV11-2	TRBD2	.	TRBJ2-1	CASSLSRTSPTNNNEQFF	TGTGCCAGCAGCTTATCCAGGACTAGCCCTACTAATAACAATGAGCAGTTCTTC
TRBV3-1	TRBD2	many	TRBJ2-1	CASSQDGLAGDNEQFF	TGTGCCAGCAGCCAAGATGGGCTAGCGGGAGACAATGAGCAGTTCTTC
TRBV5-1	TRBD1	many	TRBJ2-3	CASSLGTGVLDTQYF	TGCGCCAGCAGCTTGGGGACAGGGGTGTTGGATACGCAGTATTTT
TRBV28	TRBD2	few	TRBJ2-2	CASSRLAANTGELFF	TGTGCCAGCAGTAGACTAGCGGCCAACACCGGGGAGCTGTTTTTT
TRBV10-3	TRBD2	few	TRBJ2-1	CAISLPSGPENEQFF	TGTGCCATCAGCCTTCCTAGCGGACCGGAAAATGAGCAGTTCTTC
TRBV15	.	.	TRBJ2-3	CATSGASSDTQYF	TGTGCCACCAGCGGAGCCTCGTCAGATACGCAGTATTTT
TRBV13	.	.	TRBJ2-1	CASSLGGGRDNEQFF	TGTGCCAGCAGCTTGGGCGGAGGGCGGGACAATGAGCAGTTCTTC
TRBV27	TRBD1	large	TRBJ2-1	CASSSGTGINEQFF	TGTGCCAGCAGTTCCGGGACAGGGATAAATGAGCAGTTCTTC
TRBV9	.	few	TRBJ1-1	CASSSRVDMNTEAFF	TGTGCCAGCAGTAGCCGGGTGGATATGAACACTGAAGCTTTCTTT
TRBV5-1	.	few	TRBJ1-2	CASRVAVEGAYGYTF	TGCGCCAGCAGGGTGGCGGTTGAAGGAGCCTATGGCTACACCTTC
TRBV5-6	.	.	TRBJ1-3	CASSLEDLSGNTIYF	TGTGCCAGCAGCTTGGAGGACTTATCTGGAAACACCATATATTTT
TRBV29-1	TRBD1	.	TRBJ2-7	CSVGQGLERRSSYEQYF	TGCAGCGTTGGACAGGGATTGGAGCGGAGGAGCTCCTACGAGCAGTACTTC
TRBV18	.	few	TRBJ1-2	CASSPGTVSTF	TGTGCCAGCTCACCGGGGACTGTCAGCACCTTC
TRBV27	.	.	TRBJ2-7	CASSPTSAGEQYF	TGTGCCAGCAGTCCCACCTCGGCTGGCGAGCAGTACTTC
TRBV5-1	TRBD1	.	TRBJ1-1	CASSGQGANTEAFF	TGCGCCAGCAGCGGGCAGGGGGCGAACACTGAAGCTTTCTTT
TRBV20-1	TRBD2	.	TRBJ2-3	CSAREPTSGRTDTQYF	TGCAGTGCTAGAGAACCGACTAGCGGGAGAACAGATACGCAGTATTTT
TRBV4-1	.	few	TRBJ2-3	CASSQEPAERVTQYF	TGCGCCAGCAGCCAAGAGCCGGCGGAGAGGGTGACGCAGTATTTT
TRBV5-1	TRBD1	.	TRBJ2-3	CASRTTGSTDTQYF	TGCGCCAGCAGGACGACAGGGAGCACAGATACGCAGTATTTT
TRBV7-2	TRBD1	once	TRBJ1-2	CASSNPGQSNYGYTF	TGTGCCAGCAGCAACCCGGGACAGTCGAACTATGGCTACACCTTC
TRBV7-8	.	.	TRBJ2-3	CASSLSRLSRALTDTQYF	TGTGCCAGCAGCTTAAGTCGACTTAGCCGGGCTCTCACAGATACGCAGTATTTT
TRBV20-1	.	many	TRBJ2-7	CSASTGGAVDYEQYF	TGCAGTGCTAGTACGGGGGGCGCGGTAGACTACGAGCAGTACTTC
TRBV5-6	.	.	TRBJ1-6	CASSLLSRADSPLHF	TGTGCCAGCAGCTTGCTGAGTCGGGCGGATTCACCCCTCCACTTT
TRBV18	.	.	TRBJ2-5	CASSPAEGQETQYF	TGTGCCAGCTCACCCGCGGAGGGGCAAGAGACCCAGTACTTC
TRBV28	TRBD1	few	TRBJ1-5	CASRDRGLRSNQPQHF	TGTGCCAGCAGGGACAGGGGACTGCGTAGCAATCAGCCCCAGCATTTT
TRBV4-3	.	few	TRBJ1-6	CASSQDGRSNSPLHF	TGCGCCAGCAGCCAAGATGGCAGGTCGAATTCACCCCTCCACTTT
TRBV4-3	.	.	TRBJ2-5	CASSQEGRGETQYF	TGCGCCAGCAGCCAAGAAGGCCGTGGGGAGACCCAGTACTTC
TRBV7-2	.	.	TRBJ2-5	CASSSQGEETQYF	TGTGCCAGCAGCTCGCAGGGTGAGGAGACCCAGTACTTC
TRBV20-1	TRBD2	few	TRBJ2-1	CSALPGLADSEQFF	TGCAGTGCTCTGCCGGGACTAGCGGACAGTGAGCAGTTCTTC
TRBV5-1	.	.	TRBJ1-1	CASSLYRPNTEAFF	TGCGCCAGCAGCTTGTACAGGCCTAACACTGAAGCTTTCTTT
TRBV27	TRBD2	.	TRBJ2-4	CASWGVAGIQYF	TGTGCCAGCTGGGGGGTAGCGGGCATTCAGTACTTC
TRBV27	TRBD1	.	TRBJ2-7	CASSSRDSYEQYF	TGTGCCAGCAGTTCCCGGGACAGCTACGAGCAGTACTTC
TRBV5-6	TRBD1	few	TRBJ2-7	CASSQAGTGPYEQYF	TGTGCCAGCAGTCAAGCCGGGACAGGGCCCTACGAGCAGTACTTC
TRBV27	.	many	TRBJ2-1	CASSFRDSYRPGEQFF	TGTGCCAGCAGTTTCCGGGACTCGTACAGACCGGGTGAGCAGTTCTTC
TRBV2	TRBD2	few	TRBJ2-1	CASRLTSGGAQEFF	TGTGCCAGCAGGTTGACTAGCGGAGGGGCCCAGGAGTTCTTC
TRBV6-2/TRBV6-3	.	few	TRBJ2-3	CASSLWGLSTDTQYF	TGTGCCAGCAGTTTGTGGGGACTGAGCACAGATACGCAGTATTTT
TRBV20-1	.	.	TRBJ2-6	CSAIQETYSGANVLTF	TGCAGTGCTATACAGGAGACCTACTCTGGGGCCAACGTCCTGACTTTC
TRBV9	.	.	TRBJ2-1	CASSRDGTPNEQFF	TGTGCCAGCAGCAGAGACGGGACTCCCAATGAGCAGTTCTTC
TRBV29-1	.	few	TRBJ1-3	CSVPGDSSGNTIYF	TGCAGCGTTCCCGGGGACTCCTCTGGAAACACCATATATTTT
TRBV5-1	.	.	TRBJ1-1	CASSPRRQWYEAFF	TGCGCCAGCAGCCCCCGTAGACAGTGGTACGAAGCTTTCTTT
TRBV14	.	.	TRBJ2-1	CASSQEGLPDYNEQFF	TGTGCCAGCAGCCAAGAAGGGCTCCCTGACTACAATGAGCAGTTCTTC
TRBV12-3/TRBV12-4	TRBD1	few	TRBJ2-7	CASRQGTLPTYEQYF	TGTGCCAGCAGACAGGGGACGCTACCAACCTACGAGCAGTACTTC
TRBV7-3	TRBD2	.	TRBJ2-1	CASARVAGHEQFF	TGTGCCAGCGCCCGGGTAGCGGGGCATGAGCAGTTCTTC
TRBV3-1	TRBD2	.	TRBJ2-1	CASSRGDNEQFF	TGTGCCAGCTCTCGGGGGGACAATGAGCAGTTCTTC
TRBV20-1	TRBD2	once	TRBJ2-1	CSANARVAGDEQFF	TGCAGTGCTAACGCCCGGGTAGCGGGAGATGAGCAGTTCTTC
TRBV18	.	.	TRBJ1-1	CASSPGTLNTEAFF	TGTGCCAGCTCACCGGGGACGTTGAACACTGAAGCTTTCTTT
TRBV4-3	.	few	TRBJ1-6	CASSQDLTGNNSPLHF	TGCGCCAGCAGCCAAGATCTTACAGGGAACAATTCACCCCTCCACTTT
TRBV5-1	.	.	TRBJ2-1	CASSLDMRGWFF	TGCGCCAGCAGCTTAGATATGAGGGGATGGTTCTTC
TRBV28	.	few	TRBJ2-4	CASSLWDKNIQYF	TGTGCCAGCAGTTTATGGGACAAAAACATTCAGTACTTC